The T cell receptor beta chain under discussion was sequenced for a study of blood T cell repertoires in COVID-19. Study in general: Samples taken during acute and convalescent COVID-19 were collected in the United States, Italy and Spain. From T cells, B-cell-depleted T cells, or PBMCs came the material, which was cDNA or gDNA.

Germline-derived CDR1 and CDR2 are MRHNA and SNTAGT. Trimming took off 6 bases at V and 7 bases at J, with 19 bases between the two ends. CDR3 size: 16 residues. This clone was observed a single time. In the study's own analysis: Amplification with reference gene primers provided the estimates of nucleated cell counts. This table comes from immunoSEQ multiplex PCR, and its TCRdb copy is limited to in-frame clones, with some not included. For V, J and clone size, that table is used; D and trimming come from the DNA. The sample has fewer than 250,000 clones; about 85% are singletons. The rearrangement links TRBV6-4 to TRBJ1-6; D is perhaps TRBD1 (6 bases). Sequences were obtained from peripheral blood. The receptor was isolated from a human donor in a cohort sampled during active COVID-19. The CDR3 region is CASRDDTGPFNSPLHF. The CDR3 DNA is TGTGCCAGCAGGGATGATACAGGGCCGTTCAATTCACCCCTCCACTTT.